Listed here is a single T cell receptor beta chain. As yet, its antigen is unknown. These data come from a study of Ad26.COV2.S vaccination and SARS-CoV-2 variants. On the study more broadly: The authors gave Ad26.COV2.S intramuscularly, either once or twice 56 days apart. Study results and caveats: Total T cell responses may have been underestimated by the TCR breadth and depth analyses.

Treatment of the sample: 19 received Ad26.COV2.S at low or high dose, single or two shots; roughly five received placebo; per-sample allocation not given. Material that was analyzed had been drawn on day 63 after the first vaccine or placebo injection. Its platform was an Ad26 vector, and its expressed antigen was Wuhan-strain SARS-CoV-2 spike. The repertoire was sequenced with immunoSEQ multiplex PCR; TCRdb's copy has only in-frame clones and lacks some. The data hold 350,000 to 500,000 clones, with less than 95% observed a single time. Source: peripheral blood, taken in a trial of Ad26.COV2.S vaccine versus placebo. This TCR came from a person aged 18-60 years who received the Ad26.COV2.S COVID-19 vaccine or a placebo.

CDR3 sequence: CASSQGDLNQPQHF. DNA of the CDR3: TGTGCCAGCAGCCAAGGGGACCTGAATCAGCCCCAGCATTTT. This chain links TRBV3-1 (or the pseudogene TRBV3-2) with TRBJ1-5; tentatively, D is TRBD1 (5 bases). From germline, CDR1 is LGHDT and CDR2 YNNKEL (reference sequence). The CDR3 is 14 amino acids. V lost 1 base to trimming and J lost 4 bases, with 8 bases between them.